This T cell receptor (beta chain) was found in a study of blood T cell repertoires in COVID-19. The overall study: Spain, Italy and the United States supplied samples that represented acute and convalescent COVID-19. T cells, B-cell-depleted T cells, or PBMCs supplied cDNA or gDNA.

Enrolment of Seattle patients took place during active infection, and they were followed longitudinally. The V gene end was trimmed by 6 bases and the J gene end by 0 bases; junction bases not matched to a gene: 8. The CDR3 totals 16 residues. Germline CDR1 and CDR2: MDHEN and SYDVKM. Libraries were prepared by immunoSEQ multiplex PCR; TCRdb keeps only in-frame clonotypes and omits some of them. The data show roughly 60,000 clones, with roughly 84% seen just once and about 8.8% held by the top ten. The sample consisted of peripheral blood. The receptor was derived from an older man with COVID-19, enrolled during active disease. The rearrangement uses TRBV28 and TRBJ1-3, with 7 bases lining up with TRBD1. CDR3 sequence reads: CASRPDRSRSGNTIYF. The CDR3 nucleotides are TGTGCCAGCAGGCCGGACAGGTCCCGCTCTGGAAACACCATATATTTT.